This entry lists 28 T cell receptor beta chains sequenced from one sample in a study of OX40 agonist ivuxolimab in advanced cancers. The method was immunoSEQ multiplex PCR; TCRdb's version includes in-frame clones alone and lacks a portion of them. This sample has about 51,000 clones, with approximately 84% found just once. The input for sequencing was CD4+ or CD8+ T cells sorted from blood, taken in a trial of the OX40 agonist ivuxolimab. The receptor set was obtained from an adult with an advanced solid tumor such as melanoma, head and neck, liver or kidney cancer.

CDR3 nucleotides: TGTGCCAGCAGCCAAGGGGCTAGCGGGGGTAGAGAGACCCAGTACTTC. It encodes CASSQGASGGRETQYF. This sequence joins TRBV4-2 and TRBJ2-5, with 10 positions matching TRBD2. V shed 1 base, J shed 4 bases, and the junction held 6 bases outside the gene matches. The V gene's germline CDR1 is LGHNA and CDR2 YNFKEQ. This CDR3 is built from 16 residues.

The chain joins TRBV10-3 to TRBJ1-2; 7 nucleotides line up with TRBD1. V lost 11 bases to trimming and J lost 8 bases; unmatched junction nucleotides: 11. CDR3 length equals 12 residues. Germline loops: CDR1 ENHRY, CDR2 SYGVKD. CDR3: CAGGDSQGGYTF. CDR3 DNA: TGTGCCGGCGGGGACAGCCAAGGGGGCTACACCTTC.

J is TRBJ1-1 and V is TRBV18; tentatively, D is TRBD1 (5 bases). Deletions cut 6 bases from V and 11 bases from J, with 34 bases between. The CDR3 length is 18 residues. CDR1 and CDR2 (germline): KGHSH, LQKENI. CDR3 sequence: CASSPLPGGGVNEISAFF. The DNA for the CDR3 is TGTGCCAGCTCCCCCCTCCCGGGGGGGGGTGTAAATGAAATTTCGGCTTTCTTT.

V and J are TRBV9 and TRBJ1-4; D gene uncertain. V shed 1 base and J shed 1 base, with 11 bases lying between them. Germline CDR1 reads SGDLS; CDR2 reads YYNGEE. The CDR3 consists of 16 residues. CDR3 sequence: CASSVSAGGTNEKLFF. CDR3 coding DNA: TGTGCCAGCAGCGTATCGGCAGGAGGAACTAATGAAAAACTGTTTTTT.

This clone was recorded only once. The chain recombines TRBV5-1 with TRBJ1-2, with D tentatively TRBD1 (5 bases). The V end was cut by 3 bases, the J end by 7 bases, with 22 bases between. Germline V gene lookup returns CDR1 SGHRS and CDR2 YFSETQ. The CDR3 loop spans 16 amino acids. The CDR3: CASSSSRDSLPFGYTF. CDR3 DNA sequence: TGCGCCAGCAGCTCTTCCCGGGACTCCCTTCCTTTTGGCTACACCTTC.

On this clone: Different DNA sequences within this sample yield the same CDR3. The chain recombines TRBV19 with TRBJ1-2, with D unclear. Between the trimmed V and J ends, which lost 7 bases and 4 bases, there was a span of 13 bases. This CDR3 comprises 13 residues. Germline V gives CDR1 LNHDA, CDR2 SQIVND (reference sequence). The CDR3 DNA reads as TGTGCCAGTACCTCCCGACGAGCCTATGGCTACACCTTC. It codes for CASTSRRAYGYTF.

This clone was picked up a small number of times. The V and J genes are TRBV7-2 and TRBJ1-5; D gene unclear. CDR1 is SGHTA and CDR2 is FQGNSA in the germline V gene. The CDR3 runs 14 residues. Trimming removed 8 bases at V and 0 bases at J, with 11 bases between. The CDR3 nucleotides read TGTGCCAGCGGGGATCGATCTAGCAATCAGCCCCAGCATTTT. It encodes CASGDRSSNQPQHF. The variable domain in full, completed from reference TRBV7-2 and TRBJ1-5, reads GAGVSQSPSNKVTEKGKDVELRCDPISGHTALYWYRQSLGQGLEFLIYFQGNSAPDKSGLPSDRFSAERTGGSVSTLTIQRTQQEDSAVYLCASGDRSSNQPQHFGDGTRLSIL.

This clone has only one observation. For the CDR3, the DNA is TGTGCCAGCAGCTCCAGAGGCACTGAAGCTTTCTTT. Protein: CASSSRGTEAFF. This chain joins TRBV5-8 and TRBJ1-1, with no clear D. The CDR3 length is 12 residues. Germline V gene sequence: CDR1 SGHTS, CDR2 YDEGEE. V lost 3 bases, J lost 4 bases, and 7 bases lay in between.

The chain links TRBV11-2 to TRBJ1-4, with TRBD1 matching 7 bases. CDR1 SGHAT and CDR2 FQNNGV come from the germline V gene. J was trimmed by 4 bases and V by 4 bases; bases with no gene match: 12. CDR3 length: 17 residues. CDR3 region: CASSSQIQGLGNEKLFF. The CDR3 DNA follows: TGTGCCAGCAGCTCGCAAATACAGGGGCTGGGTAATGAAAAACTGTTTTTT. Supplemented by reference TRBV11-2 and TRBJ1-4, the full variable domain reads EAGVAQSPRYKIIEKRQSVAFWCNPISGHATLYWYQQILGQGPKLLIQFQNNGVVDDSQLPKDRFSAERLKGVDSTLKIQPAKLEDSAVYLCASSSQIQGLGNEKLFFGSGTQLSVL.

V is TRBV16 and J is TRBJ1-5, with 10 bases that match TRBD1. V dropped 4 bases and J dropped 7; count of bases not matched to a gene: 10. This CDR3 spans 16 amino acids. In germline, CDR1 is KGHSY, CDR2 FQNENV. The CDR3 loop is CASSPEGQGRLQPQHF. The CDR3 DNA follows: TGTGCCAGCAGCCCTGAGGGACAGGGGAGGTTGCAGCCCCAGCATTTT.

This chain joins TRBV7-3 and TRBJ2-1, with TRBD2 matching over 12 bases. Germline V lookup: CDR1 SGHTA, CDR2 FQGTGA. CDR3 length equals 15 residues. V shed 5 bases and J 4 bases; nucleotides not matched to a gene: 3. The CDR3 bases are TGTGCCAGCAGCCTTACTAGCGGGGGGTACAATGAGCAGTTCTTC. As protein: CASSLTSGGYNEQFF.

This clone has only one observation. The V and J genes are TRBV5-4 and TRBJ2-2; D is perhaps TRBD2 (7 bases). The CDR3 is 14 amino acids. Trimming took off 7 bases at V and 0 bases at J, with 10 bases between the two ends. Germline loops: CDR1 SGHNT, CDR2 YYREEE (reference sequence). CDR3 bases: TGTGCCAGCCGAGGGGGGGCGAACACCGGGGAGCTGTTTTTT. It translates to CASRGGANTGELFF. Looking up the rest from reference TRBV5-4 and TRBJ2-2 gives the full variable domain: ETGVTQSPTHLIKTRGQQVTLRCSSQSGHNTVSWYQQALGQGPQFIFQYYREEENGRGNFPPRFSGLQFPNYSSELNVNALELDDSALYLCASRGGANTGELFFGEGSRLTVL.

This clone was found many times. J is TRBJ1-2 and V is TRBV11-3; maybe TRBD1 (6 bases). V gave up 0 bases and J gave up 4 bases, with 15 bases separating them. The CDR3 contains 16 residues. Germline CDR1 SGHNT, CDR2 YENEEA. CDR3 protein: CASSLEGRGGSYGYTF. The CDR3 nucleotides are TGTGCCAGCAGCTTAGAGGGCAGGGGAGGCAGCTATGGCTACACCTTC.

V usage is TRBV7-1 and J usage is TRBJ1-2; the match to TRBD1 covers 7 bases. TRBV7-1 is flagged as an ORF with uncertain function. Trimming removed 5 bases from V and 3 bases from J; junction bases left unmatched: 6. The CDR3 is made up of 14 amino acids. The CDR3 nucleotides read TGTGCCAGCAGCCGACAGGGTGGGGACTATGGCTACACCTTC. Translating it yields CASSRQGGDYGYTF.

A single count supports this clone. The rearrangement uses TRBV5-1 and TRBJ2-7; D gene ambiguous. Trimming took 3 bases from V and 0 from J, leaving 13 bases between them. Looked up from germline, CDR1 is SGHRS and CDR2 is YFSETQ. CDR3 size: 15 residues. CDR3 sequence (DNA): TGCGCCAGCAGCTCCAGACCCGCCAGCTCCTACGAGCAGTACTTC. It is translated as CASSSRPASSYEQYF.

The rearrangement uses TRBV6-5 and TRBJ2-5, with 8 positions matching TRBD2. The CDR3 sequence is 13 residues long. Germline assignment: CDR1 MNHEY and CDR2 SVGAGI. The V and J ends lost 7 bases and 5 bases, in that order; junction bases with no gene match: 6. Here the CDR3 DNA reads TGTGCCAGCACGGGCGGGGGGAAGGAGACCCAGTACTTC. Translation: CASTGGGKETQYF.

The rearrangement links TRBV28 to TRBJ2-5; TRBD2 matches 7 bases. Germline CDR1 is MDHEN and CDR2 is SYDVKM. V lost 5 bases, J lost 1 base, and 10 bases stayed unmatched. There are 16 residues in the CDR3. CDR3 protein: CASSQSGAPPQETQYF. CDR3 DNA sequence: TGTGCCAGCAGTCAGAGCGGGGCTCCCCCCCAAGAGACCCAGTACTTC.

The CDR3 bases are TGCGCCAGCAGCACGGGACCTAGCGCTAGCACAGATACGCAGTATTTT. It codes for CASSTGPSASTDTQYF. The chain uses TRBV5-1 and TRBJ2-3, with D perhaps TRBD2 (6 bases). The V and J ends lost 4 bases and 0 bases respectively, with 15 bases between them. The germline V gene encodes CDR1 SGHRS and CDR2 YFSETQ. The CDR3 covers 16 residues.

CDR3 nucleotide sequence: TGTGCCACCCTCGAACCGGGACAGGGGGCTTACGAGCAGTACTTC. Translating gives CATLEPGQGAYEQYF. The chain uses TRBV6-5 and TRBJ2-7, with 12 positions matching TRBD1. Germline CDR1 is MNHEY and CDR2 is SVGAGI. The CDR3 is made up of 15 amino acids. Trimming removed 10 bases from V and 4 bases from J; junction bases left unmatched: 11.

The V gene is TRBV11-2, the J gene TRBJ2-3; D unresolved. The CDR3 has 11 residues. From germline, CDR1 is SGHAT and CDR2 FQNNGV. The V and J ends lost 4 bases and 6 bases respectively, with 5 bases between them. The CDR3 sequence: CASSSGDTQYF. CDR3 coding DNA: TGTGCCAGCAGCTCTGGGGATACGCAGTATTTT.

The rearrangement joins TRBV27 to TRBJ1-2; TRBD1 matches 8 bases. This CDR3 comprises 15 residues. J gave up 5 bases and V 2 bases, and 7 bases lay outside the gene matches. Germline CDR1 is MNHEY and CDR2 is SMNVEV (reference sequence). This CDR3 is CASSLDGTGGYGYTF. The CDR3 DNA sequence: TGTGCCAGCAGTTTAGACGGGACAGGAGGATATGGCTACACCTTC.

The chain carries TRBV6-1 and TRBJ2-1; 7 bases fit TRBD2. With V trimmed by 5 bases and J by 3 bases, 7 bases remained unmatched. There are 15 residues in the CDR3. Germline V gene data show CDR1 as MNHNS and CDR2 as SASEGT. CDR3 bases: TGTGCCAGCAGTAACAAGCGGGGCAGCTACAATGAGCAGTTCTTC. This encodes CASSNKRGSYNEQFF.

The chain uses TRBV7-2 and TRBJ2-7; TRBD1 agrees at 7 bases. The trim removed 5 bases at V and 0 bases at J, leaving 10 bases unmatched. Germline V lookup: CDR1 SGHTA, CDR2 FQGNSA. This CDR3 region has 16 residues. The CDR3 loop reads CASSARQGRGSYEQYF. For the CDR3, the DNA is TGTGCCAGCAGCGCTCGACAGGGTCGGGGCTCCTACGAGCAGTACTTC.

V is TRBV9 and J is TRBJ2-7, with D tentatively TRBD1 (7 bases). Trimming stripped 4 bases from V and 0 bases from J, with 17 bases between. The CDR3 has 16 residues. CDR1 and CDR2 from the germline V gene are SGDLS and YYNGEE. CDR3 bases: TGTGCCAGCAGCCCTACGACAGGGAGGTCCTCCTACGAGCAGTACTTC. Translating gives CASSPTTGRSSYEQYF.

The chain joins TRBV5-1 to TRBJ2-2, with a weak D call TRBD1 (5 bases). CDR1 is SGHRS, CDR2 YFSETQ, per germline. This CDR3 spans 15 amino acids. V was trimmed by 1 base and J by 5 bases, leaving 12 bases between them. DNA for the CDR3: TGCGCCAGCAGCTTGACAGGCCACTTAACCGGGGAGCTGTTTTTT. It is translated as CASSLTGHLTGELFF.

The chain employs TRBV7-2 and TRBJ1-2; TRBD1 aligns across 7 bases. The CDR3 extends over 14 amino acids. V was clipped by 5 bases and J by 3 bases; unmatched bases: 6. The germline V gene encodes CDR1 SGHTA and CDR2 FQGNSA. CDR3 loop: CASSRQGGDYGYTF. DNA for the CDR3: TGTGCCAGCAGCCGACAGGGTGGGGACTATGGCTACACCTTC.

Only a few counts were recorded for this clone. The chain recombines TRBV7-6 with TRBJ2-3, with D unresolved. The CDR3 consists of 12 residues. Trimming took off 1 base at V and 1 base at J, with 0 bases between the two ends. Germline V gives CDR1 SGHVS, CDR2 FNYEAQ. The CDR3 bases are TGTGCCAGCAGCTTAGGCACAGATACGCAGTATTTT. The encoded protein is CASSLGTDTQYF.

DNA of the CDR3: TGTGCCAGCAGCTTACCGGCGGGGGGGCCGGTTGAGCAGTTCTTC. Translation gives CASSLPAGGPVEQFF. The J gene is TRBJ2-1, the V gene TRBV11-3, with 9 bases matching TRBD2. CDR3 size: 15 residues. Germline-derived CDR1 and CDR2 are SGHNT and YENEEA. V lost 2 bases, J lost 9 bases, and 8 bases stayed unmatched. Using reference TRBV11-3 and TRBJ2-1 for the parts outside the CDR3, the full variable domain is EAGVVQSPRYKIIEKKQPVAFWCNPISGHNTLYWYLQNLGQGPELLIRYENEEAVDDSQLPKDRFSAERLKGVDSTLKIQPAELGDSAVYLCASSLPAGGPVEQFFGPGTRLTVL.